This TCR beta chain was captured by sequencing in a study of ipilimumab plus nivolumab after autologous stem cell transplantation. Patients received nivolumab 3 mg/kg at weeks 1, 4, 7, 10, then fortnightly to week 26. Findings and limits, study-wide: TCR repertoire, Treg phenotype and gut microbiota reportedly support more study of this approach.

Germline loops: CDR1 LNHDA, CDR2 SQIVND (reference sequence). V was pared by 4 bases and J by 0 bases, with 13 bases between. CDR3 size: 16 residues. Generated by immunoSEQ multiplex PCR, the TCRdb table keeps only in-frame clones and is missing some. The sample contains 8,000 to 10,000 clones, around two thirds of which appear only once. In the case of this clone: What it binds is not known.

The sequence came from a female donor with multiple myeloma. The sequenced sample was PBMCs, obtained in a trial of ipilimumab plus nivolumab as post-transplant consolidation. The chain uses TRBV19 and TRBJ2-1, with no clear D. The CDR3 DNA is TGTGCCAGTAGTACTCGACTTTCTACCTCCTACAATGAGCAGTTCTTC. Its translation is CASSTRLSTSYNEQFF. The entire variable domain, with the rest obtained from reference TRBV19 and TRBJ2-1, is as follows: DGGITQSPKYLFRKEGQNVTLSCEQNLNHDAMYWYRQDPGQGLRLIYYSQIVNDFQKGDIAEGYSVSREKKESFPLTVTSAQKNPTAFYLCASSTRLSTSYNEQFFGPGTRLTVL.